The 13 T cell receptor beta chains below come from one sample, sequenced in a study of cytomegalovirus exposure and HLA in healthy donors. TCRdb keeps only in-frame clones here, not all; method: immunoSEQ multiplex PCR. The data show some 180,000 clones, with about 81% seen just once and around 1.2% held by the top ten. Specimen: PBMCs. All receptors come from a woman aged 25 to 45 in good health and CMV-seronegative.

The gene calls are TRBV29-1 and TRBJ1-1; the D gene is possibly TRBD1 (6 bases). The germline V and J ends were trimmed by 6 bases and 5 bases, with 13 bases remaining between them. The CDR3 has 12 residues. Per germline, CDR1 SQVTM and CDR2 ANQGSEA. This chain's CDR3 is CSVLRGGTEAFF. The CDR3, as DNA: TGCAGCGTCCTGAGGGGGGGAACTGAAGCTTTCTTT.

The table lists this clone with a few counts. The V and J genes are TRBV19 and TRBJ2-7; a possible D gene is TRBD2 (5 bases). V was cut by 1 base and J by 6 bases, with 7 bases left in between. Germline CDR1 and CDR2: LNHDA and SQIVND (reference sequence). CDR3 length equals 12 residues. CDR3 DNA sequence: TGTGCCAGTAGTATAGGGGCGGGCGAGCAGTACTTC. Translated, it gives CASSIGAGEQYF.

The genes are TRBV27 and TRBJ2-5; 12 nucleotides align to TRBD2. The CDR3 runs 19 residues. Germline CDR1 reads MNHEY; CDR2 reads SMNVEV (reference sequence). V gave up 5 bases and J gave up 2 bases; unmatched junction bases: 15. This chain's CDR3 is CASSLHRLAGETSQETQYF. CDR3 nucleotide sequence: TGTGCCAGCAGTCTACACAGACTAGCGGGAGAGACGTCTCAAGAGACCCAGTACTTC.

This clone was observed a few times. The rearrangement uses TRBV27 and TRBJ1-1, with D hard to call. Germline V lookup: CDR1 MNHEY, CDR2 SMNVEV (reference sequence). The CDR3 spans 11 residues. The germline V and J ends were trimmed by 8 bases and 3 bases, with 7 bases remaining between them. The DNA for the CDR3 is TGTGCCAGCGGGAGATACACTGAAGCTTTCTTT. Residues: CASGRYTEAFF.

This clone was seen a handful of times. V usage is TRBV6-5 and J usage is TRBJ2-5; TRBD2 matches at 7 bases. The CDR3 runs 15 residues. Losses at the gene ends were 2 bases for V and 5 bases for J; bases not matched to a gene: 8. Germline lookup yields CDR1 MNHEY and CDR2 SVGAGI. The CDR3 region has the DNA TGTGCCAGCAGTTACCAGGGAGGGCCTCGGGAGACCCAGTACTTC. As protein: CASSYQGGPRETQYF.

The chain couples TRBV5-1 to TRBJ2-7; D not resolved. CDR3 length: 14 residues. The V end lost 0 bases, the J end lost 5 bases, and 12 bases lay between the germline ends. The germline V gene has CDR1 SGHRS and CDR2 YFSETQ. The CDR3 DNA reads TGCGCCAGCAGCTTGGGGCGGCCTCGGGACGAGCAGTACTTC. It translates to CASSLGRPRDEQYF.

The V call is TRBV9, the J call TRBJ2-1; perhaps TRBD2 as D (5 bases). This CDR3 is built from 15 residues. Germline assignment: CDR1 SGDLS and CDR2 YYNGEE. Trimming removed 4 bases at V and 8 bases at J, with 19 bases between. The CDR3 DNA reads as TGTGCCAGCAGCCCTCTAGCCGCCGACTGGCATGAGCAGTTCTTC. This encodes CASSPLAADWHEQFF.

The chain recombines TRBV5-1 with TRBJ1-1; TRBD1 might be the D (5 bases). Germline CDR1 reads SGHRS; CDR2 reads YFSETQ. Trimming removed 4 bases at V and 3 bases at J, with 13 bases between. The CDR3 runs 14 residues. As DNA, the CDR3 is TGCGCCAGCAGCCGGCAGGGAGGGGACACTGAAGCTTTCTTT. Translation: CASSRQGGDTEAFF.

This clone was found many times. The chain joins TRBV20-1 to TRBJ2-7; TRBD2 matches 12 bases. This CDR3 contains 11 residues. The germline V gene encodes CDR1 DFQATT and CDR2 SNEGSKA (reference sequence). CDR3 sequence: CMTSGGYEQYF. In nucleotides, the CDR3 is TGCATGACTAGCGGGGGCTACGAGCAGTACTTC.

This clone was counted once. J is TRBJ1-3 and V is TRBV19, with TRBD1 identical over 7 bases. Germline CDR1 and CDR2: LNHDA and SQIVND (reference sequence). The CDR3 runs to 14 residues. J lost 1 base, V lost 6 bases, and 3 bases had no gene match. Here the CDR3 DNA reads TGTGCCAGTAGACCACAGGGGTCTGGAAACACCATATATTTT. This encodes CASRPQGSGNTIYF.

The table lists this clone with a few counts. CDR3 amino acids: CASSPQYNSPLHF. The CDR3 DNA reads TGTGCCAGCAGCCCACAGTATAATTCACCCCTCCACTTT. The chain has TRBV28 and TRBJ1-6; D uncertain. Germline CDR1 is MDHEN and CDR2 is SYDVKM. V lost 6 bases, J lost 4 bases, and 7 bases lay in between. This CDR3 comprises 13 residues.

The rearrangement uses TRBV5-5 and TRBJ2-1; a weak D match, TRBD2 (6 bases). V lost 2 bases and J 4 bases, leaving 13 bases between the germline ends. Germline CDR1 SGHKS, CDR2 YYEKEE (reference sequence). The CDR3 extends over 15 amino acids. DNA for the CDR3: TGTGCCAGCAGCTTCCGGGGCGGGAATTACAATGAGCAGTTCTTC. It yields the protein CASSFRGGNYNEQFF.

The chain combines TRBV27 with TRBJ2-1; a weak D match, TRBD1 (7 bases). Trimming took 3 bases from V and 0 from J, leaving 12 bases between them. CDR1 is MNHEY and CDR2 is SMNVEV in the germline V gene (reference sequence). The length of the CDR3 is 16 residues. The CDR3 sequence is CASSFSGGTSYNEQFF. The CDR3 DNA is TGTGCCAGCAGTTTTTCAGGGGGGACCTCCTACAATGAGCAGTTCTTC.